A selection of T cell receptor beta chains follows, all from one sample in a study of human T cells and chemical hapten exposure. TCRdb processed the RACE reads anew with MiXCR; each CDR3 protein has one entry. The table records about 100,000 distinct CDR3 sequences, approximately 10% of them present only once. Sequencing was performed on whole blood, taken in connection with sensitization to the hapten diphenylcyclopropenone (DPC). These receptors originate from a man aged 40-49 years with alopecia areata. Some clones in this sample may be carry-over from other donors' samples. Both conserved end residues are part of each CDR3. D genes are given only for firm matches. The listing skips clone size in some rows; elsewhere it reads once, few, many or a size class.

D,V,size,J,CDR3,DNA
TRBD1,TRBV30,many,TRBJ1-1,CAWGDSSNTEAFF,TGTGCCTGGGGGGACAGTTCGAACACTGAAGCTTTCTTT
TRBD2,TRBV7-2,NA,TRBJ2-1,CASSTPKAGGRYNEQFF,TGTGCCAGCAGCACCCCCAAGGCGGGAGGGCGGTACAATGAGCAGTTCTTC
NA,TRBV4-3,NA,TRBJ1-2,CASSQAGSGGRGYTF,TGCGCCAGCAGCCAAGCAGGTTCTGGGGGCCGAGGCTACACCTTC
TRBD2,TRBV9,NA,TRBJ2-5,CASSVQGGRETQYF,TGTGCCAGCAGCGTACAGGGAGGGAGGGAGACCCAGTACTTC
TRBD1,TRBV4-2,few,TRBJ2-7,CASSERQGAGEQYF,TGTGCCAGCAGCGAACGACAGGGGGCAGGCGAGCAGTACTTC
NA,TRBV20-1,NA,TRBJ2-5,CSAGGQLQETQYF,TGCAGTGCTGGAGGACAGCTCCAAGAGACCCAGTACTTC
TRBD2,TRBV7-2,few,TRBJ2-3,CASSFPLAGKDTQYF,TGTGCCAGCAGCTTTCCGCTAGCGGGAAAAGATACGCAGTATTTT
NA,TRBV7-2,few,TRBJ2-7,CASSLARASYEQYF,TGTGCCAGCAGCTTAGCTCGGGCCTCCTACGAGCAGTACTTC
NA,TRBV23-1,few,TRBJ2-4,CATGPKNIQYF,TGCGCTACAGGGCCCAAAAACATTCAGTACTTC
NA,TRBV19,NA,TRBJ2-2,CASSIARGRTGELFF,TGTGCCAGTAGTATAGCCAGGGGCCGAACCGGGGAGCTGTTTTTT
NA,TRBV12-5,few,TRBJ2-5,CASGLVGTIVTQYF,TGTGCTAGTGGTTTGGTCGGGACAATTGTAACTCAGTACTTC
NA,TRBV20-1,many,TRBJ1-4,CSARFGRSNEKLFF,TGCAGTGCTAGGTTCGGGAGGAGTAATGAAAAACTGTTTTTT
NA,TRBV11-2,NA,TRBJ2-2,CASSLNPGAGELFF,TGTGCCAGCAGCTTAAACCCAGGGGCCGGGGAGCTGTTTTTT
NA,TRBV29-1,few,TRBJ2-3,CSGGLTDTQYF,TGCAGCGGGGGTCTCACAGATACGCAGTATTTT
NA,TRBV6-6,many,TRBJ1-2,CASCRDSYGYTF,TGTGCCAGTTGTAGGGATTCCTATGGCTACACCTTC
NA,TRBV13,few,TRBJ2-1,CASSHRNSLSYNEQFF,TGTGCCAGCAGTCATCGTAATTCCCTATCATACAATGAGCAGTTCTTC
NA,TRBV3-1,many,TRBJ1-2,CASSQRQGYGYTF,TGTGCCAGCAGCCAACGGCAGGGATATGGCTACACCTTC
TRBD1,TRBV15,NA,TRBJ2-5,CATSRGGQQETQYF,TGTGCCACCAGCAGAGGGGGACAGCAAGAGACCCAGTACTTC
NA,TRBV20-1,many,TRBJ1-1,CSATRWGHRNTEAFF,TGCAGTGCTACGCGGTGGGGCCATAGGAACACTGAAGCTTTCTTT
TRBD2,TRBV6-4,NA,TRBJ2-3,CASSDSPLAGGRNLRTDTQYF,TGTGCCAGCAGTGACTCTCCTCTGGCGGGAGGGCGCAATCTCCGCACAGATACGCAGTATTTT
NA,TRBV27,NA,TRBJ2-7,CASSSPSQGGEQYF,TGTGCCAGCAGTTCCCCCAGCCAGGGTGGGGAGCAGTACTTC
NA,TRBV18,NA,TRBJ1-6,CASSPPSSANNSPLHF,TGTGCCAGCTCACCACCCTCGTCCGCCAATAATTCACCCCTCCACTTT
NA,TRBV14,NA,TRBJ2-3,CASSQRGGGTDTQYF,TGTGCCAGCAGCCAAAGAGGGGGTGGCACAGATACGCAGTATTTT
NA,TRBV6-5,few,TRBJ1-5,CASSYMGVNQPQHF,TGTGCCAGCAGTTATATGGGGGTAAATCAGCCCCAGCATTTT
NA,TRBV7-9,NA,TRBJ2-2,CASSRLVTGELFF,TGTGCCAGCAGCCGACTAGTTACCGGGGAGCTGTTTTTT
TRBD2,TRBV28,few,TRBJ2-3,CASSSRAGGPTDTQYF,TGTGCCAGCAGTTCCCGAGCGGGAGGGCCGACAGATACGCAGTATTTT
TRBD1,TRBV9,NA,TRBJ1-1,CASSGRQGASTEAFF,TGTGCCAGCAGCGGGAGACAGGGGGCGAGCACTGAAGCTTTCTTT
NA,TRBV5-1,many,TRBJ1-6,CASTPGTGDNSPLHF,TGCGCCAGCACCCCGGGGACCGGGGACAATTCACCCCTCCACTTT